The entry below describes one TCR beta chain. These data are taken from a study of blood T cell repertoires in COVID-19. The germline V gene encodes CDR1 PRHDT and CDR2 FYEKMQ (reference sequence). There are 13 residues in the CDR3. The J segment lost 2 bases and the V segment lost 7 bases, leaving 4 bases of the junction unmatched. Per the study methods: Nucleated cell counts were estimated from reference gene primer amplification. The assay was immunoSEQ multiplex PCR, and TCRdb's table has in-frame clones only and misses some. V and J calls and clone size are given by that table; D and trimming were obtained from the DNA. This table has 150,000 to 200,000 clones, approximately 88% appearing once. Study members were between about 18 and 95 years old and lived in 24 US regions. Participant-given clinical history determined each cohort assignment. Each recovered donor of Cohort 3 presented with two negative PCRs, clearance, or symptom resolution.

The chain links TRBV13 to TRBJ2-7, with TRBD1 matching over 8 bases. This TCR came from a woman aged 50 to 60 who had recovered from COVID-19. The sequencing input was PBMCs or T cells enriched from blood (not recorded which). CDR3 loop: CASKGQGAYEQYF. In DNA form, the CDR3 reads TGTGCCAGCAAAGGACAGGGAGCCTACGAGCAGTACTTC. The complete variable domain, with remaining parts taken from reference TRBV13 and TRBJ2-7, reads AAGVIQSPRHLIKEKRETATLKCYPIPRHDTVYWYQQGPGQDPQFLISFYEKMQSDKGSIPDRFSAQQFSDYHSELNMSSLELGDSALYFCASKGQGAYEQYFGPGTRLTVT.